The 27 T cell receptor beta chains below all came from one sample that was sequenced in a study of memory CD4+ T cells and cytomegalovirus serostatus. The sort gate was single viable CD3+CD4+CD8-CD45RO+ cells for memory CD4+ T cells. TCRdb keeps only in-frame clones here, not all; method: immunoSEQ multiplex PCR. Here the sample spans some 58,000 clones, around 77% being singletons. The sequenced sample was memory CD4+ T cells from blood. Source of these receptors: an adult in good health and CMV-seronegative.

The CDR3 DNA follows: TGTGCCAGCTCACCTCAAGGTGTGGGTAATGAAAAACTGTTTTTT. The encoded protein is CASSPQGVGNEKLFF. The V gene is TRBV18, the J gene TRBJ1-4; D remains ambiguous. The V end lost 3 bases, the J end lost 4 bases, and 12 bases lay between the germline ends. Germline loops: CDR1 KGHSH, CDR2 LQKENI. The CDR3 loop spans 15 amino acids.

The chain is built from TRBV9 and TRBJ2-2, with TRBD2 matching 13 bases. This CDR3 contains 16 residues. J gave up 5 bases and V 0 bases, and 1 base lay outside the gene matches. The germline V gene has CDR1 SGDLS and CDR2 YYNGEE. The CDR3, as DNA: TGTGCCAGCAGCGTAGGACTAGCGGGAGGAACCGGGGAGCTGTTTTTT. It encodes CASSVGLAGGTGELFF.

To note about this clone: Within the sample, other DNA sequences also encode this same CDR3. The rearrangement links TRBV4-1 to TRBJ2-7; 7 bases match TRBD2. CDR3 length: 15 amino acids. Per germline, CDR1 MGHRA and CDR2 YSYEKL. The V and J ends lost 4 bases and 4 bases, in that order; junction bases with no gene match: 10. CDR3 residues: CASSPGREGRYEQYF. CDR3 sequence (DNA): TGCGCCAGCAGCCCGGGGAGGGAGGGCCGGTACGAGCAGTACTTC.

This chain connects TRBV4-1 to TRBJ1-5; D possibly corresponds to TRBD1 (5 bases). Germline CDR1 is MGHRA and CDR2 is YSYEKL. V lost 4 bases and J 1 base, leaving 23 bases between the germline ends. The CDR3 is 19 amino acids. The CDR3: CASSPIKTVRRASNQPQHF. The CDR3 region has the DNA TGCGCCAGCAGCCCCATTAAGACAGTACGTAGGGCGAGCAATCAGCCCCAGCATTTT.

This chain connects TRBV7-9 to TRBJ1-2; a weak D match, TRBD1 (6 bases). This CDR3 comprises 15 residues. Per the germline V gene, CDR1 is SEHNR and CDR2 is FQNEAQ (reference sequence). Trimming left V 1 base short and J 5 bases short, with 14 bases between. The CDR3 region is CASSLDSQGIYGYTF. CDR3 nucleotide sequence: TGTGCCAGCAGCTTAGATAGCCAGGGGATTTATGGCTACACCTTC.

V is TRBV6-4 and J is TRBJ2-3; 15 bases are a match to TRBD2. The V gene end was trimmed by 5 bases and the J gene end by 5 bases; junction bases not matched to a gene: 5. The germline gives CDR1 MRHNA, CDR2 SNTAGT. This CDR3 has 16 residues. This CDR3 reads CASSRTSGGVGDTQYF. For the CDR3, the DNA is TGTGCCAGCAGTCGGACTAGCGGGGGGGTTGGAGATACGCAGTATTTT.

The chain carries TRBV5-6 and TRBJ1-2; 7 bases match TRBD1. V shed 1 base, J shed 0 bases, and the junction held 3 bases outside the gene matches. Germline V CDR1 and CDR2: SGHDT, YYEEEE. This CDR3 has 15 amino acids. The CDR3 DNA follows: TGTGCCAGCAGCTTGTATGGACAGGCTAACTATGGCTACACCTTC. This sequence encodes CASSLYGQANYGYTF.

The DNA for the CDR3 is TGTGCCAGCAGATCCCTAGCGGGGGGGCGCACCGGGGAGCTGTTTTTT. This translates into CASRSLAGGRTGELFF. This rearrangement joins TRBV5-4 to TRBJ2-2; 12 bases fit TRBD2. Looked up from germline, CDR1 is SGHNT and CDR2 is YYREEE (reference sequence). The CDR3 is 16 residues long. J gave up 4 bases and V 5 bases, and 6 bases lay outside the gene matches.

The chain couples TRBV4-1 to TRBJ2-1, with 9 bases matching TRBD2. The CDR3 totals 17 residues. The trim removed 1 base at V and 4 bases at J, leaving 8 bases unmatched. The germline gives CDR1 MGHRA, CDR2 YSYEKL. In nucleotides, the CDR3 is TGCGCCAGCAGCCAAGGGTCTGGCGGGGGGGTTTACAATGAGCAGTTCTTC. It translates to CASSQGSGGGVYNEQFF.

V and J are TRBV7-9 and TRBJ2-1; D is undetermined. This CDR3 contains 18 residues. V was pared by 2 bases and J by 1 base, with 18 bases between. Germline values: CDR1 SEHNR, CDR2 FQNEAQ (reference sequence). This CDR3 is CASSLMTVGLISYNEQFF. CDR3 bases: TGTGCCAGCAGCTTAATGACGGTTGGGCTTATATCCTACAATGAGCAGTTCTTC.

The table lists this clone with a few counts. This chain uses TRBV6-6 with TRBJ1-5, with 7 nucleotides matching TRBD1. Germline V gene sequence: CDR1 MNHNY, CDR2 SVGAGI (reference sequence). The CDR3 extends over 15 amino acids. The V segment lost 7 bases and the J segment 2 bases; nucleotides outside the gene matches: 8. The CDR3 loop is CASMRDSVGNQPQHF. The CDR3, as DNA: TGTGCCAGCATGAGGGACAGCGTCGGCAATCAGCCCCAGCATTTT.

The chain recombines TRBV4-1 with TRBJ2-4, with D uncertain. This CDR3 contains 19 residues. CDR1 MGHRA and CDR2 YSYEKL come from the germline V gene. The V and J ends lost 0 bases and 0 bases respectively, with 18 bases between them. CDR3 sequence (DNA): TGCGCCAGCAGCCAAGATGGCGAAAACAGAATACTAGCCAAAAACATTCAGTACTTC. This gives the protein CASSQDGENRILAKNIQYF.

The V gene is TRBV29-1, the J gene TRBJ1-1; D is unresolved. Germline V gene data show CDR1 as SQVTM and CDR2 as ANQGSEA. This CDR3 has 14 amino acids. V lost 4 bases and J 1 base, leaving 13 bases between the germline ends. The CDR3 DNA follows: TGCAGCGTTGGAGGGAAAGTATGGAACACTGAAGCTTTCTTT. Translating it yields CSVGGKVWNTEAFF.

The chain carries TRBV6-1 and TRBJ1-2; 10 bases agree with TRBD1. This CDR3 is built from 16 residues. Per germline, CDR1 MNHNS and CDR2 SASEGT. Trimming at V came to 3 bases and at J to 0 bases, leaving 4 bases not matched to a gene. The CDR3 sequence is CASSEGQGFANYGYTF. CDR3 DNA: TGTGCCAGCAGTGAGGGACAGGGGTTCGCTAACTATGGCTACACCTTC.

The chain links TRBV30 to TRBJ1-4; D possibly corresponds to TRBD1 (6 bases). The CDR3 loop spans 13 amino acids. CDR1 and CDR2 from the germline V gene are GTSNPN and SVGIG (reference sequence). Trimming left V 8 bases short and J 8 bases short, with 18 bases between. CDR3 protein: CARGQTRGEKLFF. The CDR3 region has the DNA TGTGCCCGAGGACAGACCCGGGGAGAAAAACTGTTTTTT.

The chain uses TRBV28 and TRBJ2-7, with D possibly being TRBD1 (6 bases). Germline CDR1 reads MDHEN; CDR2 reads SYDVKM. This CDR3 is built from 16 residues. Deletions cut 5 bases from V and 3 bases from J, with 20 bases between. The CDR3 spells CASSPRWGQGNYEQYF. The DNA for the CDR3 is TGTGCCAGCAGTCCCCGTTGGGGGCAGGGGAACTACGAGCAGTACTTC.

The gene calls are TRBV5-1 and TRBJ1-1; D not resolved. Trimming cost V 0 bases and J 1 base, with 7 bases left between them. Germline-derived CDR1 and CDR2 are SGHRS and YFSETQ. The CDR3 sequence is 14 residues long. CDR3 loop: CASSLGSGNTEAFF. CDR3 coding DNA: TGCGCCAGCAGCTTGGGCAGCGGGAACACTGAAGCTTTCTTT.

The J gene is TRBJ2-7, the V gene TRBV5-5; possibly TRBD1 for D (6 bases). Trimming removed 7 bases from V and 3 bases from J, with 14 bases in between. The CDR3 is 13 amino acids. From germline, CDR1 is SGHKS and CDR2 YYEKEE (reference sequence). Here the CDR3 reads CASGPRGGYEQYF. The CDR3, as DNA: TGTGCCAGCGGCCCCCGAGGGGGCTACGAGCAGTACTTC. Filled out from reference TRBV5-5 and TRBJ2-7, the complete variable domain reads DAGVTQSPTHLIKTRGQQVTLRCSPISGHKSVSWYQQVLGQGPQFIFQYYEKEERGRGNFPDRFSARQFPNYSSELNVNALLLGDSALYLCASGPRGGYEQYFGPGTRLTVT.

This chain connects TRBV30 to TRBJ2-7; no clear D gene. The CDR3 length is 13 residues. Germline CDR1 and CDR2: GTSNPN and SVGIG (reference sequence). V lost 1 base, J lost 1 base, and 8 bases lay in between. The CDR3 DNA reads TGTGCCTGGAGTGAAGGGCAGTCCTACGAGCAGTACTTC. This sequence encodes CAWSEGQSYEQYF.

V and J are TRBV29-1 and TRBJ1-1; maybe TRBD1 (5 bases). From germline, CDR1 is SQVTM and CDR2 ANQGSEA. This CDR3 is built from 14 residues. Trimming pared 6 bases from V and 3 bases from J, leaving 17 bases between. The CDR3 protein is CSVAGRGGYTEAFF. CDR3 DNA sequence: TGCAGCGTCGCGGGGCGGGGCGGCTACACTGAAGCTTTCTTT.

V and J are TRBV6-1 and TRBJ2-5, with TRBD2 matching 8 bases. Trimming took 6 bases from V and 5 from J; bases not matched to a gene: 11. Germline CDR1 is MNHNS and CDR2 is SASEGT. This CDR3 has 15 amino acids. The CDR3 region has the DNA TGTGCCAGCAGCCCCACTTTGCGGGGGGATGAGACCCAGTACTTC. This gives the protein CASSPTLRGDETQYF.

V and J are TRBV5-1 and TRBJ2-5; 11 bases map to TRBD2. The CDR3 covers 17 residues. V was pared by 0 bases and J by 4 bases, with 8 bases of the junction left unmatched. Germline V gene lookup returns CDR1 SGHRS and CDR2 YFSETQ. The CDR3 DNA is TGCGCCAGCAGCTTGGTACTAGCGGGAGTGGGGAGAGAGACCCAGTACTTC. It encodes CASSLVLAGVGRETQYF.

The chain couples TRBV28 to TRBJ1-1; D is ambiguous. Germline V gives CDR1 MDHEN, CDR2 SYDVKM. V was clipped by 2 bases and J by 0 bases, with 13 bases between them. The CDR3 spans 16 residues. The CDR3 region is CASSLPLGRMNTEAFF. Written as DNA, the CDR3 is TGTGCCAGCAGTTTACCTCTGGGAAGAATGAACACTGAAGCTTTCTTT.

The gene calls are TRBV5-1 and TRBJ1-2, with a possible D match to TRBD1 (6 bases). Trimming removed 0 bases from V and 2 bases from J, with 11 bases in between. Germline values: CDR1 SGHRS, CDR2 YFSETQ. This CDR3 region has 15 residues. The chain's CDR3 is CASSLGTTGNYGYTF. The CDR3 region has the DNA TGCGCCAGCAGCTTGGGTACCACAGGGAACTATGGCTACACCTTC.

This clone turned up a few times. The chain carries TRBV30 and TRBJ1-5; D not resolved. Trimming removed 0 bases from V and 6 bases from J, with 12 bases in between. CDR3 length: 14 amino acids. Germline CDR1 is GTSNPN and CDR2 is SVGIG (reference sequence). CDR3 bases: TGTGCCTGGAGTGTATCCAGTCGGAGTCAGCCCCAGCATTTT. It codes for CAWSVSSRSQPQHF.

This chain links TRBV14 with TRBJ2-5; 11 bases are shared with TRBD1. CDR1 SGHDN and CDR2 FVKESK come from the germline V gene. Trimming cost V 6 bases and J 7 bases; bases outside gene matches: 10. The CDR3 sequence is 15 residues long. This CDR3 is CASSRTGGYEGTQYF. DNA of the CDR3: TGTGCCAGCAGTCGGACAGGGGGCTATGAGGGGACCCAGTACTTC.

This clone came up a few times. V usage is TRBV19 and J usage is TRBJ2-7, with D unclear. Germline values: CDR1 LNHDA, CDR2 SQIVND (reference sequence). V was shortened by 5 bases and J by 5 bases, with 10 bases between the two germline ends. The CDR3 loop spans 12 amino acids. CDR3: CASSGRAHEQYF. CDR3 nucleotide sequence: TGTGCCAGTAGTGGCAGAGCCCACGAGCAGTACTTC. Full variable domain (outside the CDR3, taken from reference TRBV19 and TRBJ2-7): DGGITQSPKYLFRKEGQNVTLSCEQNLNHDAMYWYRQDPGQGLRLIYYSQIVNDFQKGDIAEGYSVSREKKESFPLTVTSAQKNPTAFYLCASSGRAHEQYFGPGTRLTVT.